This T cell receptor beta chain was sequenced in a study of T-cell memory formation after mild COVID-19. Constant-segment primers served in 5'RACE that generated TCR alpha and TCR beta cDNA libraries bearing sample barcodes and UMIs. Each CDR3 protein gets one entry after TCRdb re-called the 5' RACE reads with MiXCR. The sample shows under 200,000 distinct CDR3 sequences, 9.5% to 13% of them seen only once. To note about this clonotype: Its antigen is unknown.

Points from the study as a whole: Nothing showed for sure that second-wave clones peaking on day 37 were SARS-CoV-2 specific. Contracting CD4+ clones were located mainly in CM and EM, and CD8+ clones in EMRA. Balance between CD4 and CD8 was seen in clones contracting day 15 to 85, and a CD4+ lean was seen in later expanders.

V lost 5 bases, J lost 4 bases, and 1 base stayed unmatched. Germline V lookup: CDR1 ENHRY, CDR2 SYGVKD. This CDR3 is 13 amino acids long. The chain combines TRBV10-3 with TRBJ1-1, with 10 bases aligning to TRBD1. The material sequenced was PBMCs or a T cell subset sorted from them (not recorded which). This sequence originates from a man aged 18 to 35 who had mild COVID-19 (a few samples of this study predate the infection). Cell type and time point are not known. The CDR3 DNA reads TGTGCCATCAGTCGGACAGGGGGCACTGAAGCTTTCTTT. Translation: CAISRTGGTEAFF.